These T cell receptor beta chains were read from a single sample in a study of blood T cell repertoires in COVID-19. Assay used: immunoSEQ multiplex PCR; TCRdb lists only in-frame clones, some missing. The table lists around 37,000 clones, almost 90% of them singletons. Input material: peripheral blood. Receptor source: a man in his 60s with active or convalescent COVID-19. CDR3s leave out the opening cysteine and the closing phenylalanine or tryptophan. D genes are given only for firm matches. The size of a clone is reported for some rows only, either as once, few or many, or as a class for expanded clones.

v_call	d_call	clone_size	cdr3_aa
TRBV28	NA	NA	ASSSHTVSYNEQF
TRBV28	TRBD2	NA	ASSWGGIQETQY
TRBV29-1	NA	NA	SVEVAGRGTEAF
TRBV5-1	NA	NA	ASSELAPTGELF
TRBV18	TRBD1	NA	ASSPLDRDTGYT
TRBV27	TRBD2	NA	ASVAGGARNEQF
TRBV15	NA	NA	ATSRGVTDKAYEQY
TRBV27	TRBD1	few	ASSPPGQGNTEAF
TRBV3-1/TRBV3-2	TRBD2	NA	ASSHFEAGGQETQY
TRBV11-3	TRBD1	NA	ASSLAPGGAGNEQF
TRBV6-2/TRBV6-3	NA	NA	ASSRTGTRRETQY
TRBV28	TRBD1	NA	ASMSGGGGTEAF
TRBV27	NA	NA	ASRSRASYNEQF
TRBV27	TRBD2	NA	ASSWGGGLGSYNEQF
TRBV19	TRBD2	NA	ASSILAGDYEQY
TRBV11-2	NA	NA	ASSYLQGNTIY
TRBV7-9	TRBD2	NA	ASSLRLGLAGDYEQF
TRBV7-8	TRBD1	NA	ASSSGTGSNEQF
TRBV6-5	TRBD1	NA	ASTKTGTRGYT
TRBV18	TRBD1	NA	ASSVTGGTDTQY
TRBV19	NA	NA	ASSKGRQPQH
TRBV24-1	TRBD1	NA	ATSDAGQEGQQY
TRBV28	NA	NA	ASGFRGQF
TRBV19	NA	NA	ASNRANTIY
TRBV28	TRBD2	NA	ASSPLAGTDTQY
TRBV12-3/TRBV12-4	NA	few	ASSPRVIQY
TRBV7-7	TRBD1	NA	ASSQDGTGLNEQF
TRBV28	TRBD1	few	ASSLFETGSTEKLF
TRBV20-1	NA	NA	SASRESYEQY